The sequence of this TCR beta chain was determined in a study of blood T cell repertoires in COVID-19. In the study overall: Sources were T cells, B-cell-depleted T cells, or PBMCs; the material itself was cDNA or gDNA.

Clones were read by immunoSEQ multiplex PCR, and TCRdb kept only the in-frame ones, dropping some. This sample has roughly 380,000 clones, with approximately 87% found just once. This CDR3 has 13 amino acids. Germline V gene lookup returns CDR1 LGHNT and CDR2 FRNRAP. Trimming removed 7 bases from V and 6 bases from J, with 12 bases in between. Which cohort a participant joined came from the clinical history participants gave. Symptom resolution, clearance, or two negative PCRs marked the recovered donors of Cohort 3. The sample consisted of PBMCs or T cells enriched from blood (not recorded which). The chain employs TRBV12-5 and TRBJ2-2, with D possibly matching TRBD2 (5 bases). This TCR was recovered from a man younger than 45 who had recovered from COVID-19. CDR3 in amino acids: CASALRAAGELFF. CDR3 DNA sequence: TGTGCTAGTGCCTTGAGGGCCGCCGGGGAGCTGTTTTTT.